This T cell receptor beta chain was recorded in a study of monozygotic twins with inflammatory bowel disease. TCRdb reworked the 5' RACE reads into one entry per CDR3 protein, no DNA. The sample holds 90,000 to 110,000 distinct CDR3 sequences. There are 11 residues in the CDR3. Germline V gene data show CDR1 as ENHRY and CDR2 as SYGVKD. The sequence came from a human donor with ulcerative colitis or Crohn's disease, or a healthy co-twin of an affected twin (not recorded which). The V and J genes are TRBV10-3 and TRBJ1-5. Sample: blood. The CDR3 sequence: CATGRAGPQHF.